This T cell receptor beta chain is from a study of identical twins. Template switching created a universal primer site, and the cDNA included unique molecular identifiers. TCRdb called the 5' RACE reads again in MiXCR, with one record for every CDR3 protein. The repertoire consists of about 160,000 distinct CDR3 sequences, with roughly 3.2% occurring once and the leading ten covering around 8%. In this sample, this clonotype turned up many times. Antigen: not known. General study results and limits: Models predicted too little out-of-frame TCR alpha sharing in monozygotic twins.

The germline V gene encodes CDR1 LGHDT and CDR2 YNNKEL (reference sequence). V was clipped by 1 base and J by 3 bases, with 7 bases between them. There are 14 residues in the CDR3. This receptor was obtained from a man younger than 30 in good health. The chain combines TRBV3-1 with TRBJ1-5; D not resolved. Sequences were obtained from memory T cells sorted from blood. The CDR3 DNA reads as TGTGCCAGCAGCCAAGCTCTTAACAATCAGCCCCAGCATTTT. Amino acid sequence: CASSQALNNQPQHF.